This T cell receptor beta chain was identified during a study of cytomegalovirus exposure and HLA in healthy donors. Turning to the study itself: Membership in the Caucasian-associated ancestry cluster was found for 81% of approximately 380 genotyped donors.

As to this clone: Its antigen remains unknown.

V gave up 5 bases and J gave up 2 bases, with 12 bases separating them. This CDR3 has 14 amino acids. CDR1 MDHEN and CDR2 SYDVKM come from the germline V gene. The PCR was carried out with 60 Vbeta primers and 13 Jbeta primers. Method: immunoSEQ multiplex PCR; TCRdb's copy keeps in-frame clones and lacks some. Here the sample table reports 50,000 to 60,000 clones. Whole-study results and caveats: DRB1 had the most TCR associations and HLA-C the fewest, a later analysis found, with rates varying by HLA locus. The classifier, whose performance was assessed in both the original and validation cohorts, reportedly diagnosed cytomegalovirus status with high specificity and sensitivity.

The sequence was obtained from a male donor in good health and CMV-seronegative. Sequencing was carried out using PBMCs. The genes are TRBV28 and TRBJ2-5; weak D call: TRBD2 (5 bases). The CDR3 sequence is CASSLAGSQETQYF. For the CDR3, the DNA is TGTGCCAGCAGTCTAGCTGGGAGTCAAGAGACCCAGTACTTC.